Listed here are 16 T cell receptor beta chains from one sample, sequenced in a study of blood T cell repertoires in COVID-19. This table comes from immunoSEQ multiplex PCR, and its TCRdb copy is limited to in-frame clones, with some not included. The data hold roughly 400,000 clones, with around nine tenths observed a single time. Sequenced material: PBMCs or T cells enriched from blood (not recorded which). All receptors derive from a woman in her late teens or twenties who had been exposed to COVID-19.

The CDR3 DNA reads TGTGCCAGCAGCGTAGGAGACAATCAGCCCCAGCATTTT. Translation gives CASSVGDNQPQHF. The chain has TRBV9 and TRBJ1-5; D not certain. The germline V and J ends were trimmed by 0 bases and 3 bases, with 4 bases remaining between them. The CDR3 is made up of 13 amino acids. Germline V CDR1 and CDR2: SGDLS, YYNGEE.

This clone came up once. The chain employs TRBV20-1 and TRBJ2-7; no definite D call. Germline CDR1 reads DFQATT; CDR2 reads SNEGSKA (reference sequence). The V end lost 3 bases, the J end lost 3 bases, and 9 bases lay between the germline ends. The CDR3 extends over 12 amino acids. CDR3 region: CSASVQNYEQYF. CDR3 in DNA: TGCAGTGCTAGTGTCCAGAACTACGAGCAGTACTTC.

Only one count was recorded for this clone. This chain connects TRBV21-1 to TRBJ2-7; the DNA was not used to check the table's D call, TRBD1. TRBV21-1 is termed a pseudogene. The CDR3 is 13 residues long. The CDR3 DNA sequence: TGTGCCAGCAGGGGACAGGACCGCTACGAGCAGTACTTC. This sequence encodes CASRGQDRYEQYF.

CDR3 DNA sequence: TGTGCCAGCAGCTTAGCTGGCAGGGGGCTGTCTTTTGCCAAAAACATTCAGTACTTC. Its protein product is CASSLAGRGLSFAKNIQYF. The chain has TRBV7-2 and TRBJ2-4, with 8 bases that match TRBD1. Germline trimming cut 0 bases from V and 1 base from J; bases unmatched to any gene: 11. Germline lookup yields CDR1 SGHTA and CDR2 FQGNSA. The CDR3 length is 19 residues.

The V and J genes are TRBV5-1 and TRBJ1-2, with TRBD1 identical over 9 bases. The CDR3 totals 14 residues. Germline lookup yields CDR1 SGHRS and CDR2 YFSETQ. Unmatched junction bases numbered 5, after V lost 4 bases and J lost 4 bases. CDR3 nucleotide sequence: TGCGCCAGCAGCCAAGGGACAGGGACCTATGGCTACACCTTC. Protein: CASSQGTGTYGYTF.

The rearrangement uses TRBV27 and TRBJ1-4; the D gene is possibly TRBD1 (5 bases). V dropped 2 bases and J dropped 8 bases, with 15 bases sitting between them. The CDR3 sequence is 15 residues long. Looked up from germline, CDR1 is MNHEY and CDR2 is SMNVEV (reference sequence). The CDR3: CASSLRGGSSEKLFF. CDR3 coding DNA: TGTGCCAGCAGTTTACGGGGGGGTTCGAGCGAAAAACTGTTTTTT.

The sample holds one count of this clone. The V and J genes are TRBV3-1 (or the pseudogene TRBV3-2) and TRBJ2-1, with 10 bases aligning to TRBD2. Losses at the gene ends were 0 bases for V and 2 bases for J; bases not matched to a gene: 19. There are 22 residues in the CDR3. Germline V gives CDR1 LGHDT, CDR2 YNNKEL (reference sequence). CDR3 in DNA: TGTGCCAGCAGCCAAGAGCTTAGGAGGTCTAGCGGGAGTCGAACCGCCTACAATGAGCAGTTCTTC. This encodes CASSQELRRSSGSRTAYNEQFF.

V and J are TRBV7-2 and TRBJ2-7; 9 bases agree with TRBD1. V was pared by 6 bases and J by 3 bases, with 6 bases of the junction left unmatched. The CDR3 is made up of 14 amino acids. The germline gives CDR1 SGHTA, CDR2 FQGNSA. The CDR3 DNA follows: TGTGCCAGCAGTCGGTGGGGACAGGGCTACGAGCAGTACTTC. Protein sequence: CASSRWGQGYEQYF.

The chain couples TRBV21-1 to TRBJ2-5; TRBD2 is taken as the D call from the table, unchecked against the DNA. TRBV21-1 is described as a pseudogene. This CDR3 spans 17 amino acids. The CDR3, as DNA: TGTGCCAGCAGCGTCCTTAGAGGGAGGCCCAGGAGGGAGACCCAGTACTTC. Its protein is CASSVLRGRPRRETQYF.

The rearrangement uses TRBV12-5 and TRBJ2-7; D gene ambiguous. Deletions cut 4 bases from V and 3 bases from J, with 7 bases between. The CDR3 loop spans 12 amino acids. Germline V gene sequence: CDR1 LGHNT, CDR2 FRNRAP. CDR3 coding DNA: TGTGCTAGTGGTTCCCCTCTCTACGAGCAGTACTTC. Its protein is CASGSPLYEQYF.

On this clone: Different DNA sequences within this sample yield the same CDR3. The chain joins TRBV28 to TRBJ1-6; D unclear. CDR1 MDHEN and CDR2 SYDVKM come from the germline V gene. Trimming cost V 5 bases and J 3 bases, with 8 bases left between them. The CDR3 spans 14 residues. The CDR3, as DNA: TGTGCCAGCAGTCCGAGGGTCTATAATTCACCCCTCCACTTT. Its protein product is CASSPRVYNSPLHF.

The J gene is TRBJ1-2, the V gene TRBV6-4; D is undetermined. Trimming shortened V by 4 bases and J by 0 bases, and 12 bases separated the two germline ends. The germline V gene encodes CDR1 MRHNA and CDR2 SNTAGT. CDR3 length: 15 amino acids. The CDR3 loop is CASSASFRANYGYTF. The CDR3 DNA reads as TGTGCCAGCAGTGCCTCTTTTCGGGCTAACTATGGCTACACCTTC.

The chain links TRBV11-2 to TRBJ2-3; TRBD1 might be the D (5 bases). The CDR3 runs to 13 residues. Trimming stripped 5 bases from V and 3 bases from J, with 9 bases between. CDR1 and CDR2 from the germline V gene are SGHAT and FQNNGV. CDR3 DNA: TGTGCCAGCAGCCCCCCAGGGACAGATACGCAGTATTTT. Protein sequence: CASSPPGTDTQYF.

The chain uses TRBV9 and TRBJ2-2, with a possible D match to TRBD1 (6 bases). The V gene lost 2 bases and the J gene lost 0 bases, with 11 bases spanning the gap. The germline V gene has CDR1 SGDLS and CDR2 YYNGEE. The CDR3 sequence is 16 residues long. DNA of the CDR3: TGTGCCAGCAGCGTCCAGGGGATACCGAACACCGGGGAGCTGTTTTTT. Amino acids: CASSVQGIPNTGELFF.

The DNA of the CDR3 is TGCAGTGCTAGTGGAGCGGGAGTTTCGGATGAGCAGTTCTTC. Its translation: CSASGAGVSDEQFF. The chain uses TRBV20-1 and TRBJ2-1; 8 bases fit TRBD2. The ends lost 3 bases at V and 8 bases at J; junction bases unmatched: 9. The CDR3 spans 14 residues. Germline CDR1 is DFQATT and CDR2 is SNEGSKA (reference sequence).

This rearrangement joins TRBV3-1 (or the pseudogene TRBV3-2) to TRBJ2-7; no definite D call. Germline loops: CDR1 LGHDT, CDR2 YNNKEL (reference sequence). This CDR3 contains 13 residues. V was trimmed by 4 bases and J by 2 bases, leaving 9 bases between them. This CDR3 is CASSPSTTYEQYF. The DNA of the CDR3 is TGTGCCAGCAGCCCTTCAACTACCTACGAGCAGTACTTC.